Shown below are 32 T cell receptor beta chains from a single sample sequenced in a study of vaccination and CD4 T cells after COVID-19. Treatment reported: approximately 11-day PBMC culture with coronavirus spike peptide pools or control peptides (ViraFEST assay). Sequence data for DNA of cultured CD4+ T cells were generated by the Oncomine TCR Beta short-read assay. In TCRdb, the PCR reads were re-called with MiXCR into one record per CDR3 protein. The top ten clones hold less than 4% of a sample with more than 20,000 distinct CDR3 sequences, approximately 61% of them seen once. Their antigen targets remain unknown. The sample taken for sequencing was CD4+ T cells from blood, cultured in vitro. These receptors all come from a human donor who had recovered from COVID-19.

This chain uses TRBV27 with TRBJ1-5; D is unclear. The germline V and J ends were trimmed by 1 base and 3 bases, with 4 bases remaining between them. Germline values: CDR1 MNHEY, CDR2 SMNVEV (reference sequence). The CDR3 is made up of 13 amino acids. The CDR3, as DNA: TGTGCCAGCAGTTTATTGCCCAATCAGCCCCAGCATTTT. This sequence encodes CASSLLPNQPQHF.

The V gene is TRBV6-2 or TRBV6-3, the J gene TRBJ1-1; 8 nucleotides match TRBD1. Germline V gene data show CDR1 as MNHEY and CDR2 as SVGEGT. V shed 5 bases and J 4 bases; nucleotides not matched to a gene: 9. CDR3 length: 15 residues. CDR3: CASSPRGLVVTEAFF. As DNA, the CDR3 is TGTGCCAGCAGTCCCAGGGGGCTAGTTGTCACTGAAGCTTTCTTT.

This chain links TRBV7-8 with TRBJ2-7; 10 nucleotides match TRBD2. CDR3 length equals 15 residues. Per germline, CDR1 SGHVS and CDR2 FQNEAQ. Unmatched junction bases numbered 4, after V lost 3 bases and J lost 2 bases. DNA for the CDR3: TGTGCCAGCAGCTTCCGAACTAGCGGGACCTACGAGCAGTACTTC. Translated: CASSFRTSGTYEQYF.

This clonotype was seen only a few times. This chain joins TRBV6-2 or TRBV6-3 and TRBJ2-7, with TRBD2 matching over 12 bases. Unmatched junction bases numbered 6, after V lost 0 bases and J lost 0 bases. The CDR3 covers 18 residues. Germline V CDR1 and CDR2: MNHEY, SVGEGT. CDR3 sequence reads: CASSYSASGRVLSYEQYF. The CDR3 bases are TGTGCCAGCAGTTACTCGGCTAGCGGGAGGGTCCTCTCCTACGAGCAGTACTTC.

The V call is TRBV5-6, the J call TRBJ1-5, with a possible D match to TRBD1 (6 bases). V was clipped by 3 bases and J by 7 bases, with 14 bases between them. Germline-derived CDR1 and CDR2 are SGHDT and YYEEEE. The CDR3 runs to 14 residues. The chain's CDR3 is CASSSTGREQPQHF. In DNA form, the CDR3 reads TGTGCCAGCAGCTCCACAGGGCGAGAACAGCCCCAGCATTTT. Drawing the rest from reference TRBV5-6 and TRBJ1-5, the complete variable domain is DAGVTQSPTHLIKTRGQQVTLRCSPKSGHDTVSWYQQALGQGPQFIFQYYEEEERQRGNFPDRFSGHQFPNYSSELNVNALLLGDSALYLCASSSTGREQPQHFGDGTRLSIL.

The CDR3 sequence: CASSSPGQGDYGYTF. DNA for the CDR3: TGTGCCAGCAGTTCTCCCGGACAGGGAGACTATGGCTACACCTTC. The rearrangement joins TRBV28 to TRBJ1-2; 8 bases fit TRBD1. Germline V gene data show CDR1 as MDHEN and CDR2 as SYDVKM. This CDR3 has 15 amino acids. J lost 3 bases, V lost 4 bases, and 7 bases had no gene match.

V is TRBV27 and J is TRBJ2-7; D ambiguous. Between the trimmed V and J ends, which lost 5 bases and 3 bases, there was a span of 14 bases. The germline gives CDR1 MNHEY, CDR2 SMNVEV (reference sequence). This CDR3 has 14 amino acids. CDR3 region: CASSMVAGIYEQYF. The CDR3 bases are TGTGCCAGCAGTATGGTGGCAGGAATCTACGAGCAGTACTTC.

The chain employs TRBV7-9 and TRBJ1-2, with D tentatively TRBD1 (6 bases). The length of the CDR3 is 14 residues. The germline V and J ends were trimmed by 5 bases and 8 bases, with 18 bases remaining between them. CDR1 and CDR2 (germline): SEHNR, FQNEAQ (reference sequence). The chain's CDR3 is CASSDLWDMGGYTF. CDR3 DNA: TGTGCCAGCAGCGACTTATGGGACATGGGCGGCTACACCTTC. The full variable domain, completed using reference TRBV7-9 and TRBJ1-2, is DTGVSQNPRHKITKRGQNVTFRCDPISEHNRLYWYRQTLGQGPEFLTYFQNEAQLEKSRLLSDRFSAERPKGSFSTLEIQRTEQGDSAMYLCASSDLWDMGGYTFGSGTRLTVV.

The rearrangement links TRBV27 to TRBJ2-5; D perhaps matches TRBD2 (5 bases). The CDR3 is 12 residues long. CDR1 MNHEY and CDR2 SMNVEV come from the germline V gene (reference sequence). CDR3 nucleotide sequence: TGTGCGACCCGGGGATTACAAGAGACCCAGTACTTC. Translation gives CATRGLQETQYF.

The CDR3 loop reads CASSLGRSRDTQYF. Here the CDR3 DNA reads TGTGCCAGCAGTTTAGGCCGGTCCCGAGATACGCAGTATTTT. This chain uses TRBV27 with TRBJ2-3; the D is unclear. The CDR3 sequence is 14 residues long. V lost 2 bases, J lost 5 bases, and 11 bases lay in between. In germline, CDR1 is MNHEY, CDR2 SMNVEV (reference sequence).

The chain is built from TRBV2 and TRBJ2-5, with D unclear. CDR3 size: 11 residues. Germline lookup yields CDR1 SNHLY and CDR2 FYNNEI. The V end lost 6 bases, the J end lost 5 bases, and 7 bases lay between the germline ends. CDR3 nucleotide sequence: TGTGCCAGCAGCAGTTTGGAGACCCAGTACTTC. Its translation is CASSSLETQYF.

Remarks on this clonotype: A read error may account for a junction end that differs from germline. The chain joins TRBV6-2 or TRBV6-3 to TRBJ2-5, with D perhaps TRBD2 (5 bases). The CDR3 spans 15 residues. The V gene's germline CDR1 is MNHEY and CDR2 SVGEGT. CDR3 bases: TGTGCCAGCAGTTACTCAACCGGGAACCAAGAGACCCGGTACTTC. This encodes CASSYSTGNQETRYF.

The rearrangement uses TRBV14 and TRBJ2-2; D is undetermined. The germline V and J ends were trimmed by 1 base and 3 bases, with 12 bases remaining between them. This CDR3 has 16 amino acids. The germline CDR1 and CDR2 sequences are SGHDN and FVKESK. The CDR3 loop reads CASSQVAVMDTGELFF. The CDR3 DNA reads as TGTGCCAGCAGCCAAGTGGCAGTAATGGACACCGGGGAGCTGTTTTTT.

The gene calls are TRBV7-2 and TRBJ2-3; D uncertain. Germline V CDR1 and CDR2: SGHTA, FQGNSA. The CDR3 runs to 14 residues. Trimming stripped 4 bases from V and 6 bases from J, with 14 bases between. The chain's CDR3 is CASSYYAARDTQYF. The CDR3 DNA reads as TGTGCCAGCAGCTACTACGCAGCGCGGGATACGCAGTATTTT.

The chain combines TRBV6-1 with TRBJ2-1, with 12 bases matching TRBD2. V was clipped by 5 bases and J by 5 bases; unmatched bases: 4. This CDR3 has 15 residues. Germline V gives CDR1 MNHNS, CDR2 SASEGT. The DNA for the CDR3 is TGTGCCAGCAGTCGACTAGCGGGAGAGGACAATGAGCAGTTCTTC. It specifies CASSRLAGEDNEQFF.

The gene calls are TRBV7-9 and TRBJ2-5, with D perhaps matching TRBD1 or TRBD2 (6 bases each). Germline CDR1 reads SEHNR; CDR2 reads FQNEAQ (reference sequence). The CDR3 sequence is 16 residues long. V was pared by 5 bases and J by 5 bases, with 21 bases between. CDR3 nucleotide sequence: TGTGCCAGCAGCCCGAGCCTCAGGGGAGGTAGGGAGACCCAGTACTTC. Protein: CASSPSLRGGRETQYF.

V is TRBV2 and J is TRBJ1-6; no firm D call. The CDR3 contains 16 residues. CDR1 is SNHLY and CDR2 is FYNNEI in the germline V gene. V was shortened by 3 bases and J by 0 bases, with 9 bases between the two germline ends. CDR3 DNA sequence: TGTGCCAGCAGTGAGTCTGCGAGCTCCTATAATTCACCCCTCCACTTT. As protein: CASSESASSYNSPLHF.

This clonotype was found a few times. The rearrangement uses TRBV15 and TRBJ2-1; TRBD2 matches at 11 bases. The CDR3 consists of 16 residues. CDR1 is LNHNV, CDR2 YYDKDF, per germline (reference sequence). V was clipped by 5 bases and J by 2 bases; unmatched bases: 5. The CDR3 nucleotides are TGTGCCACCAGCGTGGGACTAGCGGCCGCCTACAATGAGCAGTTCTTC. Protein: CATSVGLAAAYNEQFF.

The chain recombines TRBV12-3 or TRBV12-4 with TRBJ1-6, with a tentative D call TRBD1 (6 bases). The V gene lost 1 base and the J gene lost 3 bases, with 7 bases spanning the gap. This CDR3 region has 15 residues. Here the CDR3 reads CASSLGGGYNSPLHF. Here the CDR3 DNA reads TGTGCCAGCAGTTTAGGAGGGGGCTATAATTCACCCCTCCACTTT.

The chain has TRBV6-1 and TRBJ1-5; a possible D gene is TRBD1 (5 bases). V lost 11 bases and J 8 bases, leaving 13 bases between the germline ends. Germline V lookup: CDR1 MNHNS, CDR2 SASEGT. The CDR3 sequence is 11 residues long. CDR3 residues: CAWDWGKPQHF. As DNA, the CDR3 is TGTGCCTGGGACTGGGGTAAGCCCCAGCATTTT.

This clonotype occurred once. This chain links TRBV12-3 or TRBV12-4 with TRBJ2-3; perhaps TRBD1 as D (6 bases). The CDR3 contains 14 residues. Trimming left V 5 bases short and J 4 bases short, with 13 bases between. The CDR3 sequence: CASSHNRVPDTQYF. CDR3 nucleotides: TGTGCCAGCAGTCACAACAGGGTACCAGATACGCAGTATTTT.

The sample holds a few counts of this clonotype. This chain links TRBV10-3 with TRBJ1-2, with D hard to call. Germline V lookup: CDR1 ENHRY, CDR2 SYGVKD. This CDR3 is built from 15 residues. V dropped 3 bases and J dropped 1 base, with 12 bases sitting between them. CDR3 nucleotide sequence: TGTGCCATCAGTGAAGAGGGCAGCGTTAACTATGGCTACACCTTC. Protein: CAISEEGSVNYGYTF.

V usage is TRBV6-5 and J usage is TRBJ1-5, with D possibly matching TRBD1 (5 bases). The CDR3 covers 14 residues. The germline V gene has CDR1 MNHEY and CDR2 SVGAGI. V lost 0 bases, J lost 8 bases, and 11 bases lay in between. CDR3 in amino acids: CASSYSSGREPQHF. The DNA for the CDR3 is TGTGCCAGCAGTTACTCCTCAGGGAGGGAGCCCCAGCATTTT.

The V and J genes are TRBV20-1 and TRBJ2-1; D ambiguous. With 0 bases removed from V and 4 bases from J, the gap between germline ends came to 10 bases. In germline, CDR1 is DFQATT, CDR2 SNEGSKA (reference sequence). The CDR3 sequence is 14 residues long. CDR3 sequence: CSARDQELYNEQFF. Written as DNA, the CDR3 is TGCAGTGCTAGAGATCAAGAACTTTACAATGAGCAGTTCTTC.

This chain connects TRBV21-1 to TRBJ1-6; TRBD1 was called by the table and not checked on the DNA. TRBV21-1 is a known pseudogene. The CDR3 spans 15 residues. CDR3 amino acids: CASSRGGQGNSPLHF. DNA for the CDR3: TGTGCCAGCAGCAGAGGGGGACAGGGGAACTCACCCCTCCACTTT.

This clonotype was counted a few times. The V gene is TRBV24-1, the J gene TRBJ2-1, with no clear D. Germline CDR1 is KGHDR and CDR2 is SFDVKD. This CDR3 is 13 amino acids long. V lost 3 bases and J lost 5, with 7 bases in between. The CDR3 nucleotides read TGTGCCACCAGTGATCCCGGAGACAATGAGCAGTTCTTC. It encodes CATSDPGDNEQFF.

This rearrangement joins TRBV19 to TRBJ2-2; tentatively, D is TRBD2 (5 bases). The CDR3 consists of 15 residues. V was cut by 0 bases and J by 9 bases, with 14 bases left in between. The V gene's germline CDR1 is LNHDA and CDR2 SQIVND (reference sequence). The CDR3, as DNA: TGTGCCAGTAGTATAGATGCGGCGGGTAGCTGGGAGCTGTTTTTT. It specifies CASSIDAAGSWELFF.

This clonotype came up once. The chain couples TRBV6-2 or TRBV6-3 to TRBJ1-5; 7 nucleotides line up with TRBD1. The CDR3 consists of 13 residues. The V and J ends lost 8 bases and 3 bases, in that order; junction bases with no gene match: 4. Germline CDR1 reads MNHEY; CDR2 reads SVGEGT. The CDR3 nucleotides are TGTGCCAGCCGTGGACAGGTCAATCAGCCCCAGCATTTT. Encoded protein: CASRGQVNQPQHF.

Only one count was recorded for this clonotype. The genes are TRBV4-3 and TRBJ1-2, with D uncertain. Trimming removed 0 bases from V and 4 bases from J, with 12 bases in between. The CDR3 sequence is 15 residues long. The germline V gene encodes CDR1 LGHNA and CDR2 YSLEER. The DNA for the CDR3 is TGCGCCAGCAGCCAAGATCTAGGAGGGTTCTATGGCTACACCTTC. Translation gives CASSQDLGGFYGYTF.

A few counts support this clonotype. V and J are TRBV6-1 and TRBJ1-2, with a tentative D call TRBD1 (6 bases). V was shortened by 6 bases and J by 4 bases, with 15 bases between the two germline ends. CDR1 is MNHNS, CDR2 SASEGT, per germline. The CDR3 totals 14 residues. Written as DNA, the CDR3 is TGTGCCAGCAGCCCCGGGACAACGGCCTATGGCTACACCTTC. Residues: CASSPGTTAYGYTF.

The sample holds a few counts of this clonotype. The CDR3 loop is CSARDLWDTQYF. The CDR3 DNA reads as TGCAGTGCTAGGGACTTGTGGGATACGCAGTATTTT. V is TRBV20-1 and J is TRBJ2-3, with D possibly matching TRBD2 (5 bases). This CDR3 region has 12 residues. In germline, CDR1 is DFQATT, CDR2 SNEGSKA (reference sequence). The V gene lost 3 bases and the J gene lost 6 bases, with 10 bases spanning the gap.

To note about this clonotype: Compared with germline, one end of the junction differs, possibly owing to a read error. The genes are TRBV7-9 and TRBJ2-7, with TRBD1 matching over 8 bases. The CDR3 runs 14 residues. The germline CDR1 and CDR2 sequences are SEHNR and FQNEAQ (reference sequence). The DNA of the CDR3 is TGCGCCAGCAGCCTTCGGACAGGGACCTACGAGCAGTACTTC. This codes for CASSLRTGTYEQYF.